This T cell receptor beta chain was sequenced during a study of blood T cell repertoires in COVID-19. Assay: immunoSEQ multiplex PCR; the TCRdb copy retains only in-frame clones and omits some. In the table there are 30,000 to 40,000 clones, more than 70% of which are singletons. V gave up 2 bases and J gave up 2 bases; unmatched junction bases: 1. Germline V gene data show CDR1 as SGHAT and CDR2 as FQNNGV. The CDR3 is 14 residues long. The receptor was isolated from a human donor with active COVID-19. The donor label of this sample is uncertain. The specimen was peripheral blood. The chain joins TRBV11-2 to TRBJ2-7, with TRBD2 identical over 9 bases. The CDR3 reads CASSLLAGTYEQYF. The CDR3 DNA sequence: TGTGCCAGCAGCTTACTAGCGGGAACCTACGAGCAGTACTTC.